This passage covers 20 T cell receptor beta chains from one sample sequenced in a study of blood T cell repertoires in COVID-19. Profiled with immunoSEQ multiplex PCR; TCRdb holds only in-frame clones, not every one. This sample carries about 100,000 clones, approximately 86% of them seen once, and the ten largest clones take 2% to 3%. What was sequenced was PBMCs or T cells enriched from blood (not recorded which). The receptors here all came from a woman in her forties or fifties who had recovered from COVID-19.

CDR3 nucleotide sequence: TGCGCCAGCAGCTTGGCGGTCTCCTACAATGAGCAGTTCTTC. Translated, it gives CASSLAVSYNEQFF. The chain carries TRBV5-1 and TRBJ2-1; D gene uncertain. This CDR3 spans 14 amino acids. The germline V gene encodes CDR1 SGHRS and CDR2 YFSETQ. V lost 0 bases, J lost 0 bases, and 4 bases lay in between. The variable domain in full, with the rest retrieved from reference TRBV5-1 and TRBJ2-1, is KAGVTQTPRYLIKTRGQQVTLSCSPISGHRSVSWYQQTPGQGLQFLFEYFSETQRNKGNFPGRFSGRQFSNSRSEMNVSTLELGDSALYLCASSLAVSYNEQFFGPGTRLTVL.

The chain recombines TRBV5-4 with TRBJ2-7, with TRBD1 matching 9 bases. This CDR3 is built from 15 residues. The junction had 8 bases not matched to a gene; V was cut back by 0 bases and J by 7 bases. Germline V gene lookup returns CDR1 SGHNT and CDR2 YYREEE (reference sequence). For the CDR3, the DNA is TGTGCCAGCAGCTTGGTAGGACAGGGGTATGATGAGCAGTACTTC. This gives the protein CASSLVGQGYDEQYF.

The V and J genes are TRBV11-3 and TRBJ2-2, with D possibly being TRBD1 (5 bases). Trimming shortened V by 3 bases and J by 1 base, and 6 bases separated the two germline ends. The CDR3 has 14 amino acids. Per germline, CDR1 SGHNT and CDR2 YENEEA. The CDR3 sequence: CASSFGQNTGELFF. The CDR3 DNA is TGTGCCAGCAGCTTCGGACAGAACACCGGGGAGCTGTTTTTT.

This clone was recorded only once. This sequence joins TRBV27 and TRBJ2-7, with a tentative D call TRBD1 (6 bases). V shed 2 bases and J shed 7 bases, with 6 bases lying between them. CDR3 length: 11 amino acids. Germline assignment: CDR1 MNHEY and CDR2 SMNVEV (reference sequence). The CDR3 DNA follows: TGTGCCAGCAGTTTAGGGACAGAGCAGTACTTC. Residues: CASSLGTEQYF.

The rearrangement uses TRBV5-8 and TRBJ2-7; 8 bases fit TRBD1. V shed 1 base and J 4 bases; nucleotides not matched to a gene: 4. Germline V gene lookup returns CDR1 SGHTS and CDR2 YDEGEE. The CDR3 is 14 residues long. DNA for the CDR3: TGTGCCAGCAGCTTGCCGACAGGGGTTTACGAGCAGTACTTC. Residues: CASSLPTGVYEQYF.

The J gene is TRBJ1-4, the V gene TRBV10-3; 9 nucleotides align to TRBD1. The germline V gene encodes CDR1 ENHRY and CDR2 SYGVKD. V was clipped by 6 bases and J by 6 bases; unmatched bases: 5. The CDR3 contains 14 residues. CDR3 region: CAIRPGQGDEKLFF. The CDR3 DNA follows: TGTGCCATCAGACCGGGACAGGGAGATGAAAAACTGTTTTTT.

The chain couples TRBV5-8 to TRBJ2-7, with a weak D call TRBD2 (7 bases). The CDR3 sequence is 15 residues long. The germline CDR1 and CDR2 sequences are SGHTS and YDEGEE. With 4 bases removed from V and 4 bases from J, the gap between germline ends came to 18 bases. The CDR3 reads CASSRSGGALYEQYF. The CDR3 coding sequence is TGTGCCAGCAGCCGATCGGGGGGCGCTTTGTACGAGCAGTACTTC.

The V gene is TRBV4-1, the J gene TRBJ2-1, with 9 positions matching TRBD2. CDR3 length: 14 amino acids. The germline V gene has CDR1 MGHRA and CDR2 YSYEKL. The junction had 5 bases not matched to a gene; V was cut back by 3 bases and J by 8 bases. In nucleotides, the CDR3 is TGCGCCAGCAGCCAGGGGACTAGCCGGGATGAGCAGTTCTTC. It codes for CASSQGTSRDEQFF.

This clone was found a few times. CDR3 in amino acids: CASSQVRDEQYF. CDR3 coding DNA: TGTGCCAGCAGCCAAGTCCGGGACGAGCAGTACTTC. The genes are TRBV14 and TRBJ2-7; D unresolved. Trimming pared 1 base from V and 5 bases from J, leaving 6 bases between. CDR1 and CDR2 (germline): SGHDN, FVKESK. CDR3 length: 12 residues.

The rearrangement uses TRBV18 and TRBJ2-7, with 8 nucleotides matching TRBD1. CDR1 is KGHSH and CDR2 is LQKENI in the germline V gene. This CDR3 has 15 amino acids. J gave up 3 bases and V 3 bases, and 7 bases lay outside the gene matches. CDR3 coding DNA: TGTGCCAGCTCACCGTCGGGACAGGCTAACTACGAGCAGTACTTC. Its translation: CASSPSGQANYEQYF.

This chain joins TRBV29-1 and TRBJ2-1; 10 bases map to TRBD2. With 6 bases clipped from V and 7 bases from J, the junction kept 6 bases outside the gene matches. The CDR3 spans 13 residues. Germline V gene sequence: CDR1 SQVTM, CDR2 ANQGSEA. As DNA, the CDR3 is TGCAGCGTAGAGGGACTAGCGCGTAATGAGCAGTTCTTC. This translates into CSVEGLARNEQFF.

The chain joins TRBV19 to TRBJ2-1; no firm D call. The CDR3 consists of 14 residues. V lost 3 bases, J lost 0 bases, and 6 bases lay in between. CDR1 is LNHDA and CDR2 is SQIVND in the germline V gene (reference sequence). The CDR3 DNA reads TGTGCCAGTAGTATGAGTTACTCCTACAATGAGCAGTTCTTC. Translated: CASSMSYSYNEQFF.

The V call is TRBV2, the J call TRBJ2-4, with TRBD2 matching over 7 bases. In germline, CDR1 is SNHLY, CDR2 FYNNEI. The CDR3 sequence is 14 residues long. V lost 5 bases and J lost 8; bases outside the gene matches: 9. The CDR3 spells CASSPRAGDHIQYF. CDR3 sequence (DNA): TGTGCCAGCAGTCCCCGGGCGGGGGACCACATTCAGTACTTC. The full variable domain, completed using reference TRBV2 and TRBJ2-4, is EPEVTQTPSHQVTQMGQEVILRCVPISNHLYFYWYRQILGQKVEFLVSFYNNEISEKSEIFDDQFSVERPDGSNFTLKIRSTKLEDSAMYFCASSPRAGDHIQYFGAGTRLSVL.

In its sample, this clone was seen a few times. The rearrangement joins TRBV5-6 to TRBJ2-7, with a possible D match to TRBD2 (6 bases). Germline CDR1 is SGHDT and CDR2 is YYEEEE. The V and J ends lost 1 base and 6 bases respectively, with 11 bases between them. The CDR3 is 13 amino acids. The CDR3 DNA reads as TGTGCCAGCAGCTTGCTCGAGGGAGGCGAGCAGTACTTC. This encodes CASSLLEGGEQYF.

This clone occurred once. The V and J genes are TRBV5-6 and TRBJ2-3, with 13 bases lining up with TRBD2. The CDR3 is 16 amino acids. Germline loops: CDR1 SGHDT, CDR2 YYEEEE. With V trimmed by 4 bases and J by 5 bases, 7 bases remained unmatched. Here the CDR3 reads CASSPYRTSGGDTQYF. Written as DNA, the CDR3 is TGTGCCAGCAGCCCCTACCGGACTAGCGGGGGAGATACGCAGTATTTT.

This chain joins TRBV4-2 and TRBJ1-2, with TRBD1 identical over 10 bases. V lost 1 base and J lost 3; bases outside the gene matches: 8. The CDR3 is 17 residues long. Germline CDR1 is LGHNA and CDR2 is YNFKEQ. CDR3 bases: TGTGCCAGCAGCCAAGCGGGGACAGGGGTGCGAGACTATGGCTACACCTTC. It specifies CASSQAGTGVRDYGYTF.

This chain links TRBV29-1 with TRBJ1-5, with 10 nucleotides matching TRBD1. Trimming removed 8 bases from V and 6 bases from J; junction bases left unmatched: 10. The length of the CDR3 is 14 residues. CDR1 is SQVTM and CDR2 is ANQGSEA in the germline V gene. The CDR3 DNA reads TGCAGCCCTAGGGACAGGGGTAGAGTTCAGCCCCAGCATTTT. It specifies CSPRDRGRVQPQHF.

The chain links TRBV28 to TRBJ1-2; TRBD1 is a possible D gene (6 bases). The CDR3 loop spans 14 amino acids. V dropped 6 bases and J dropped 2 bases, with 13 bases sitting between them. The germline gives CDR1 MDHEN, CDR2 SYDVKM. CDR3 coding DNA: TGTGCCAGCAGCGAACAGGGAAAAAACTATGGCTACACCTTC. Translated, it gives CASSEQGKNYGYTF.

V usage is TRBV11-2 and J usage is TRBJ2-7; 15 bases line up with TRBD2. The CDR3 has 18 residues. Germline assignment: CDR1 SGHAT and CDR2 FQNNGV. V shed 5 bases, J shed 3 bases, and the junction held 11 bases outside the gene matches. CDR3 in DNA: TGTGCCAGCAGCCGGGGACTAGCGGGAGGTAGTTTTGGCTACGAGCAGTACTTC. Translation gives CASSRGLAGGSFGYEQYF.

The rearrangement uses TRBV6-5 and TRBJ1-2; 8 bases map to TRBD1. Trimming took 7 bases from V and 3 from J; bases not matched to a gene: 10. The CDR3 loop spans 15 amino acids. The V gene's germline CDR1 is MNHEY and CDR2 SVGAGI. This CDR3 is CASTLLTGADYGYTF. CDR3 sequence (DNA): TGTGCCAGCACCCTTTTGACAGGGGCGGACTATGGCTACACCTTC.